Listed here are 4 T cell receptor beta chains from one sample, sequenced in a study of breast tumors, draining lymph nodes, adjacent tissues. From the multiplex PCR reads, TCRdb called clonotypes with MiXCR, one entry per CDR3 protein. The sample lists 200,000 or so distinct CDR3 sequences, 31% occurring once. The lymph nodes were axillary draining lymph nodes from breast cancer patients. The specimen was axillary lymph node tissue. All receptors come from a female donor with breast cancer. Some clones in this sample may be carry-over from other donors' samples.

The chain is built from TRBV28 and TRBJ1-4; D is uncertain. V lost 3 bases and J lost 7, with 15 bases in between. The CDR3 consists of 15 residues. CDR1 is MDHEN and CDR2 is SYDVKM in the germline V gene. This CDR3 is CASSFLGSAGEKLFF. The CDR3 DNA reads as TGTGCCAGCAGTTTTTTGGGGAGCGCTGGTGAAAAACTGTTTTTT.

CDR3 sequence reads: CASSLRTSGGREQFF. CDR3 DNA sequence: TGTGCCAGCAGTTTGAGGACTAGCGGGGGGAGGGAGCAGTTCTTC. The chain carries TRBV28 and TRBJ2-1; TRBD2 matches at 14 bases. CDR1 is MDHEN and CDR2 is SYDVKM in the germline V gene. V lost 3 bases and J lost 10; bases outside the gene matches: 5. The CDR3 runs to 15 residues.

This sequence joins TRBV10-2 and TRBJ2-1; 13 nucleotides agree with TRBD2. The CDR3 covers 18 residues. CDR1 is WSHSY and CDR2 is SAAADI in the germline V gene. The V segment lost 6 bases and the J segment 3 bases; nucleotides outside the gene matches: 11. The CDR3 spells CASRVGLAGTCRYNEQFF. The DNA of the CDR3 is TGCGCCAGCAGGGTGGGACTAGCGGGAACATGTCGCTACAATGAGCAGTTCTTC.

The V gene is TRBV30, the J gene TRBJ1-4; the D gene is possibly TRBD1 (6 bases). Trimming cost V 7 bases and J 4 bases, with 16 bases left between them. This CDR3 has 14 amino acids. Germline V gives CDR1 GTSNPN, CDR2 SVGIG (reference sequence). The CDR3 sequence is CAFRRGEDNEKLFF. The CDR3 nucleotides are TGTGCCTTTCGGAGGGGGGAGGATAATGAAAAACTGTTTTTT.